This T cell receptor (beta chain) was captured by sequencing in a study of cytomegalovirus exposure and HLA in healthy donors. Overall study context: For the approximately 360 genotyped donors, 75% to 90% fell within the Caucasian-associated ancestry cluster.

V was cut by 4 bases and J by 6 bases, with 13 bases left in between. The germline gives CDR1 MGHRA, CDR2 YSYEKL. There are 15 residues in the CDR3. Both 60 Vbeta primers and 13 Jbeta primers went into the PCR. Original processing methods: About 10 million shared chains were among 80 million or so unique TCR beta chains counted in a later analysis. Data came from immunoSEQ multiplex PCR; TCRdb stores just in-frame clones and leaves some out. That table is the source of V, J and clone size, and D and trimming were worked out from the DNA. Among some 65,000 clones listed, around 73% were seen once. Points from the study as a whole: The study designated 150 to 200 TCR beta chains cytomegalovirus-associated.

Notes on this clone: Its specificity is unknown.

This chain joins TRBV4-1 and TRBJ1-6, with D unresolved. The TCR originated in a girl aged 10 to 17 in good health and CMV-seropositive. Source material: PBMCs. CDR3 sequence: CASSPKEGTNSPLHF. The CDR3 nucleotides are TGCGCCAGCAGCCCCAAGGAGGGAACTAATTCACCCCTCCACTTT.